Listed here is a single T cell receptor (beta chain). CDR3 length equals 16 residues. Looked up from germline, CDR1 is LNHDA and CDR2 is SQIVND (reference sequence). Deletions cut 6 bases from V and 5 bases from J, with 23 bases between. These data belong to a study of shared clonotypes between healthy human individuals. None of the donors, who were healthy HIV-negative adults, had recently had acute infections or vaccinations. The repertoire was sequenced with immunoSEQ multiplex PCR; TCRdb's copy has only in-frame clones and lacks some. The sample has hundreds of thousands of clones, 75% to 85% seen once.

This clonotype was obtained from a woman aged 40 to 50 in good health. Some clones in this sample may be carry-over from other donors' samples. J is TRBJ2-7 and V is TRBV19; a weak D match, TRBD1 (6 bases). The sample was PBMCs. CDR3: CASSPYGQGSLNEQYF. Written as DNA, the CDR3 is TGTGCCAGTAGCCCTTATGGCCAGGGGAGTTTGAACGAGCAGTACTTC. Using reference TRBV19 and TRBJ2-7 for the parts outside the CDR3, the full variable domain is DGGITQSPKYLFRKEGQNVTLSCEQNLNHDAMYWYRQDPGQGLRLIYYSQIVNDFQKGDIAEGYSVSREKKESFPLTVTSAQKNPTAFYLCASSPYGQGSLNEQYFGPGTRLTVT.